One T cell receptor (beta chain) is described in this entry. Its antigen is unknown. Germline V gives CDR1 MNHNS, CDR2 SASEGT. The V end was cut by 1 base, the J end by 0 bases, with 11 bases between. This CDR3 comprises 16 residues. Each PCR replicate from the sorted subsets contained about 200 ng DNA, which is about 30,000 T cell genomes. Data came from immunoSEQ multiplex PCR; TCRdb stores just in-frame clones and leaves some out. The table records 300,000 to 400,000 clones, roughly 70% of them present only once. The source of the sample is a study of shared clonotypes between healthy human individuals. Turning to the study itself: Donors were a couple of women and three men aged 18 to 49.

Findings and caveats of the study: Non-shared clonotypes were found to have lower generation probabilities than the clonotypes that were shared by all four of the sorted-subset donors.

This receptor was obtained from a man between 25 and 39 years old in good health. V gene TRBV6-1 combines with J gene TRBJ2-3; D is possibly TRBD2 (5 bases). Sequencing was performed on memory CD4+ T cells sorted from blood. Subset reported: CD45RA-negative fraction. The CDR3 DNA follows: TGTGCCAGCAGTGAAGAGGGAGCTGCTAGCACAGATACGCAGTATTTT. This sequence encodes CASSEEGAASTDTQYF.